This TCR beta chain comes out of a study of PD-1 blockade in classical Hodgkin lymphoma. Study-level results: Repertoire differences lack defined causes, possibly disease activity or prior therapy.

Assay: immunoSEQ multiplex PCR; the TCRdb copy retains only in-frame clones and omits some. The sample includes roughly 70,000 clones, about 94% of them seen just once. Time point denoted: newly diagnosed, previously untreated cHL patient sample. The CDR3 is made up of 13 amino acids. Germline V gene lookup returns CDR1 SGHDT and CDR2 YYEEEE. V was trimmed by 1 base and J by 2 bases, leaving 5 bases between them. This clone was seen once. Its specificity is unknown. The specimen sequenced was peripheral blood mononuclear cells (PBMCs). The source is a human donor with classical Hodgkin lymphoma. The chain is built from TRBV5-6 and TRBJ2-3, with D uncertain. CDR3 loop: CASSLYDTDTQYF. In DNA form, the CDR3 reads TGTGCCAGCAGCTTGTACGACACAGATACGCAGTATTTT.